One sample yielded the 4 T cell receptor beta chains listed below, sequenced in a study of blood T cell repertoires in COVID-19. Produced via immunoSEQ multiplex PCR; TCRdb's table is partial and in-frame only. This repertoire shows some 110,000 clones, over 65% found once; its top ten account for about 4.2%. Material: peripheral blood. The receptors here all came from a woman aged 70 to 79 with acute or convalescent COVID-19.

This clone was seen only a few times. The chain is built from TRBV6-1 and TRBJ2-7, with TRBD1 matching over 8 bases. Unmatched junction bases numbered 8, after V lost 2 bases and J lost 5 bases. There are 15 residues in the CDR3. CDR1 and CDR2 (germline): MNHNS, SASEGT. This CDR3 is CASSERTGIFNEQYF. CDR3 coding DNA: TGTGCCAGCAGTGAAAGGACAGGGATCTTCAACGAGCAGTACTTC.

A single count supports this clone. The chain couples TRBV2 to TRBJ2-2; D remains unclear. The V gene's germline CDR1 is SNHLY and CDR2 FYNNEI. V gave up 4 bases and J gave up 0 bases, with 9 bases separating them. The length of the CDR3 is 15 residues. CDR3 DNA sequence: TGTGCCAGCAGTGGGTCAGAAGCGAACACCGGGGAGCTGTTTTTT. Translation gives CASSGSEANTGELFF.

The J gene is TRBJ2-2, the V gene TRBV4-2, with unresolved D. Trimming took off 2 bases at V and 6 bases at J, with 7 bases between the two ends. CDR3 length: 13 residues. From germline, CDR1 is LGHNA and CDR2 YNFKEQ. CDR3 DNA: TGTGCCAGCAGCCAATTATTAGCCGGGGAGCTGTTTTTT. Its protein is CASSQLLAGELFF.

The CDR3 region has the DNA TGTGCCAGCAGTGACGGTAGCGGGGGGATAGGGACCCAGTACTTC. Encoded protein: CASSDGSGGIGTQYF. This rearrangement joins TRBV6-4 to TRBJ2-5, with 10 bases matching TRBD2. With V trimmed by 2 bases and J by 7 bases, 7 bases remained unmatched. CDR1 MRHNA and CDR2 SNTAGT come from the germline V gene. The CDR3 is 15 residues long.